This T cell receptor (beta chain) is drawn from a study of shared clonotypes between healthy human individuals. Whole-study context: Per-donor plates numbered three CD4 naive, three CD4 memory, two CD8 naive and one CD8 memory.

CDR3 size: 15 residues. The V and J ends lost 1 base and 10 bases respectively, with 17 bases between them. Germline V lookup: CDR1 SGHVS, CDR2 FQNEAQ. When replicate PCRs were run on sorted subsets, they used about 220 ng DNA, approximately 33,000 T cell genomes. Clones were sequenced by immunoSEQ multiplex PCR, and TCRdb holds only the in-frame ones, with some missing. The sample holds approximately 2,000,000 clones, 90% to 95% seen once. In regard to this clone: Its specificity is not known.

As defined, naive CD8 cells were CD45RO-negative and positively selected for CCR7, with terminally differentiated effector memory CD45RA+ cells excluded. Overall study findings and caveats: Only a few donors were included, so the genetic and exposure-history diversity represented was limited.

The sequence was collected from a man aged 18 to 29 in good health. Some clones in this sample may be carry-over from other donors' samples. The chain joins TRBV7-8 to TRBJ2-1; TRBD2 might be the D (5 bases). The source material was naive CD8+ T cells from PBMCs. The CDR3 region is CASSLGPGAAREQFF. CDR3 in DNA: TGTGCCAGCAGCTTAGGGCCAGGAGCGGCCCGCGAGCAGTTCTTC.